This entry is about one TCR beta chain. Its antigen remains unknown. V was pared by 2 bases and J by 6 bases, with 3 bases of the junction left unmatched. This CDR3 region has 16 residues. The germline CDR1 and CDR2 sequences are MNHEY and SVGAGI. All of the isolated RNA was reverse transcribed, so expressed TCRB transcripts were sequenced. Measured with immunoSEQ multiplex PCR; TCRdb has only the in-frame clones, and not every one. In the table there are 860,000 or so clones, about a sixth of which are singletons. This entry belongs to a study of beta chain features in type 1 diabetes. Findings and caveats of the study: Junctions at VDJ sites from type 1 diabetes patients had fewer insertions and more deletions. A possible short-template PCR bias applies equally to patients and controls. Naive, central memory and Treg TCRB repertoires seemed to resemble each other more closely in patients than they did in healthy donors.

The chain combines TRBV6-5 with TRBJ2-2; 13 bases are shared with TRBD2. The sequence came from a woman aged 18-29 years in good health. Sample: naive CD4+ T cells from blood. DNA of the CDR3: TGTGCCAGCAGTTACCAGACTAGCGGGAGGCCCGGGGAGCTGTTTTTT. Protein: CASSYQTSGRPGELFF.